These 29 T cell receptor beta chains originate from one sample sequenced in a study of CD8+CD57+ T cells in acquired aplastic anemia. The template for TCR beta VDJ and CDR3 sequence profiling was genomic DNA. TCRdb used MiXCR to reprocess the reads, holding one entry per CDR3 protein. This sample has 150,000 to 200,000 distinct CDR3 sequences, with around 48% found just once. The patients chosen for sequencing had shown expansion of CD8+CD57+ cells (detected by flow cytometry). Sequencing was done on a sample of sorted CD4+, CD8+, or CD8+CD57+ T cells (not recorded which) from PBMCs. Receptors originate from a human donor with aplastic anemia.

This clonotype was recorded many times. The chain links TRBV11-1 to TRBJ2-7, with D unclear. Germline V gives CDR1 SGHAT, CDR2 FQDESV (reference sequence). CDR3 size: 14 residues. V lost 0 bases to trimming and J lost 3 bases, with 9 bases between them. CDR3 bases: TGTGCCAGCAGCTTAGCGGCAGCGATCTACGAGCAGTACTTC. Protein product: CASSLAAAIYEQYF.

At least ten counts were recorded for this clonotype. This chain links TRBV3-1 with TRBJ2-5; 9 nucleotides agree with TRBD2. The germline gives CDR1 LGHDT, CDR2 YNNKEL (reference sequence). This CDR3 has 18 residues. Trimming removed 6 bases from V and 2 bases from J; junction bases left unmatched: 16. The CDR3 DNA reads as TGTGCCAGCAGAGCCAAGAAGGATCCAGCGGGGGGACAAGAGACCCAGTACTTC. Protein sequence: CASRAKKDPAGGQETQYF.

This clonotype was recorded many times. The rearrangement uses TRBV12-3 or TRBV12-4 and TRBJ1-3; D not resolved. Trimming shortened V by 6 bases and J by 4 bases, and 13 bases separated the two germline ends. The CDR3 runs 14 residues. This chain's CDR3 is CASSLHLSGNTIYF. The DNA of the CDR3 is TGTGCCAGCAGCCTCCATCTGTCCGGAAACACCATATATTTT.

V is TRBV5-1 and J is TRBJ2-2; TRBD2 matches at 13 bases. Germline values: CDR1 SGHRS, CDR2 YFSETQ. Losses at the gene ends were 1 base for V and 7 bases for J; bases not matched to a gene: 1. This CDR3 contains 15 residues. The CDR3 here is CASSLRTSGSGELFF. The CDR3 DNA reads TGCGCCAGCAGCTTGCGGACTAGCGGGAGCGGGGAGCTGTTTTTT.

This clonotype was seen ten or more times. This chain uses TRBV12-5 with TRBJ2-2; the D is unclear. The CDR3 is made up of 15 amino acids. Deletions cut 1 base from V and 4 bases from J, with 10 bases between. The V gene's germline CDR1 is LGHNT and CDR2 FRNRAP. This CDR3 reads CASGLGFGSTGELFF. CDR3 sequence (DNA): TGTGCTAGTGGTTTGGGTTTCGGAAGCACCGGGGAGCTGTTTTTT.

The rearrangement links TRBV18 to TRBJ1-1; TRBD1 might be the D (5 bases). Germline V gene sequence: CDR1 KGHSH, CDR2 LQKENI. This CDR3 region has 15 residues. The V end was cut by 3 bases, the J end by 4 bases, with 15 bases between. The CDR3 DNA reads TGTGCCAGCTCACCCCAACGACAGATAGGCACTGAAGCTTTCTTT. Amino acids: CASSPQRQIGTEAFF.

This clonotype was seen a handful of times. This could be a read error, since a much larger clone is one nucleotide away. V usage is TRBV19 and J usage is TRBJ2-7; the D call may be TRBD1 or TRBD2 (5 bases each). The CDR3 totals 15 residues. The V end was cut by 6 bases, the J end by 5 bases, with 20 bases between. Germline values: CDR1 LNHDA, CDR2 SQIVND (reference sequence). In DNA form, the CDR3 reads TGTGCCAGTAGAACTAGGGGCTCGAGTGGGGACGAGCAGTACTTC. Translated, it gives CASRTRGSSGDEQYF.

The chain couples TRBV15 to TRBJ1-2; possible D gene TRBD1, 6 bases. The CDR3 is 16 amino acids. CDR1 and CDR2 from the germline V gene are LNHNV and YYDKDF (reference sequence). V was cut by 0 bases and J by 6 bases, with 17 bases left in between. The CDR3 reads CATSREREQGIDGYTF. DNA of the CDR3: TGTGCCACCAGCAGAGAGAGAGAACAGGGTATCGATGGCTACACCTTC.

Comments on this clonotype: This may stem from a read error, because a much larger clone lies one nucleotide away. This chain uses TRBV6-1 with TRBJ2-7, with D maybe TRBD1 (7 bases). Looked up from germline, CDR1 is MNHNS and CDR2 is SASEGT. The CDR3 is 14 amino acids. The chain's CDR3 is CAISEPGGNYEQYF. In DNA, the CDR3 is TGTGCCATCAGTGAGCCAGGGGGGAACTACGAGCAGTACTTC.

This clonotype was seen a handful of times. V gene TRBV3-1 combines with J gene TRBJ2-7, with TRBD2 matching over 9 bases. This CDR3 is 16 amino acids long. Germline V gene data show CDR1 as LGHDT and CDR2 as YNNKEL (reference sequence). The trim removed 4 bases at V and 6 bases at J, leaving 13 bases unmatched. The chain's CDR3 is CASSPTGAGGPPEQYF. Here the CDR3 DNA reads TGTGCCAGCAGCCCCACCGGGGCGGGAGGGCCCCCCGAGCAGTACTTC.

In regard to this clonotype: This likely comes from a read error, as the CDR3 has no conserved phenylalanine or tryptophan at its end. The rearrangement joins TRBV10-1 to TRBJ2-7; TRBD1 is a possible D gene (5 bases). The CDR3 length is 14 residues. Germline CDR1 is WNHNN and CDR2 is SYGVQD (reference sequence). Trimming shortened V by 4 bases and J by 3 bases, and 13 bases separated the two germline ends. The CDR3 spells CASSAKGPNYEQYL. CDR3 coding DNA: TGCGCCAGCAGTGCAAAGGGGCCTAACTACGAGCAGTACCTC.

The table lists this clonotype with many counts. The rearrangement links TRBV29-1 to TRBJ1-2, with D perhaps matching TRBD1 (6 bases). Germline V gene lookup returns CDR1 SQVTM and CDR2 ANQGSEA. This CDR3 contains 12 residues. The V end lost 3 bases, the J end lost 8 bases, and 13 bases lay between the germline ends. The CDR3 DNA reads as TGCAGCGTTGACCGACAGGCCCACGGCTACACCTTC. Its translation: CSVDRQAHGYTF. Filled out from reference TRBV29-1 and TRBJ1-2, the complete variable domain reads SAVISQKPSRDICQRGTSLTIQCQVDSQVTMMFWYRQQPGQSLTLIATANQGSEATYESGFVIDKFPISRPNLTFSTLTVSNMSPEDSSIYLCSVDRQAHGYTFGSGTRLTVV.

This clonotype was counted many times. The rearrangement uses TRBV2 and TRBJ1-6; D may be TRBD1 (6 bases). CDR3 length equals 16 residues. Trimming pared 6 bases from V and 3 bases from J, leaving 15 bases between. Per the germline V gene, CDR1 is SNHLY and CDR2 is FYNNEI. The CDR3 nucleotides read TGTGCCAGCAGGGACAGCCCGACCTTCTATAATTCACCCCTCCACTTT. Translating gives CASRDSPTFYNSPLHF.

J is TRBJ1-3 and V is TRBV25-1; D unclear. CDR1 is MGHDK, CDR2 SYGVNS, per germline. There are 14 residues in the CDR3. The CDR3 bases are TGTGGCCCTGGGAGGCTGTGCTCTGGAAACACCATATATTTT. This gives the protein CGPGRLCSGNTIYF. The full variable domain, rest sourced from reference TRBV25-1 and TRBJ1-3, is EADIYQTPRYLVIGTGKKITLECSQTMGHDKMYWYQQDPGMELHLIHYSYGVNSTEKGDLSSESTVSRIRTEHFPLTLESARPSHTSQYLCGPGRLCSGNTIYFGEGSWLTVV.

In this sample, this clonotype turned up a few times. The V call is TRBV24-1, the J call TRBJ2-2, with D hard to call. This CDR3 has 12 residues. V was pared by 5 bases and J by 5 bases, with 5 bases between. Germline CDR1 and CDR2: KGHDR and SFDVKD. CDR3 region: CATSAETGELFF. The CDR3 nucleotides are TGTGCCACCAGTGCGGAGACCGGGGAGCTGTTTTTT.

Concerning this clonotype: This clone may be a read error of a much larger clone one base away. The chain recombines TRBV11-2 with TRBJ1-4, with D maybe TRBD1 (5 bases). The CDR3 length is 15 residues. Per the germline V gene, CDR1 is SGHAT and CDR2 is FQNNGV. The CDR3 sequence: CASSLEGGLNEILFF. CDR3 sequence (DNA): TGTGCCAGCAGCTTAGAGGGGGGATTAAATGAAATACTGTTTTTT.

This clonotype occurred many times. This chain connects TRBV6-6 to TRBJ2-7; D is uncertain. V was trimmed by 5 bases and J by 3 bases, leaving 8 bases between them. Germline CDR1 and CDR2: MNHNY and SVGAGI (reference sequence). CDR3 size: 12 residues. As DNA, the CDR3 is TGTGCCAGCAGTAATAGTATCTACGAGCAGTACTTC. Translation gives CASSNSIYEQYF.

The chain is built from TRBV15 and TRBJ2-1, with TRBD2 identical over 11 bases. Germline V gene sequence: CDR1 LNHNV, CDR2 YYDKDF (reference sequence). The CDR3 spans 15 residues. V shed 1 base, J shed 4 bases, and the junction held 0 bases outside the gene matches. DNA for the CDR3: TGTGCCACCAGCAGAGGACTAGCGGGATACAATGAGCAGTTCTTC. It specifies CATSRGLAGYNEQFF.

The table lists this clonotype with many counts. The genes are TRBV12-3 or TRBV12-4 and TRBJ2-5; tentative D call: TRBD2 (6 bases). The CDR3 sequence is 16 residues long. Trimming cost V 6 bases and J 0 bases, with 17 bases left between them. CDR3 residues: CASRSDWGGNQETQYF. In nucleotides, the CDR3 is TGTGCCAGCAGGTCGGATTGGGGCGGGAACCAAGAGACCCAGTACTTC.

This clonotype was detected ten times or more. This sequence joins TRBV12-3 or TRBV12-4 and TRBJ1-1; D unclear. V was trimmed by 2 bases and J by 4 bases, leaving 8 bases between them. The CDR3 length is 13 residues. The CDR3 coding sequence is TGTGCCAGCAGTTTAATTTCCAGCACTGAAGCTTTCTTT. Encoded protein: CASSLISSTEAFF.

A single count supports this clonotype. This rearrangement joins TRBV5-1 to TRBJ2-5; TRBD2 agrees at 9 bases. The germline CDR1 and CDR2 sequences are SGHRS and YFSETQ. V lost 0 bases to trimming and J lost 4 bases; unmatched junction nucleotides: 7. There are 16 residues in the CDR3. CDR3 protein: CASSLVGLAGRETQYF. As DNA, the CDR3 is TGCGCCAGCAGCTTGGTAGGGCTAGCGGGGAGAGAGACCCAGTACTTC.

In DNA form, the CDR3 reads TGTGCCAGCAGCCCCCGGGGCTACACCTTC. It yields the protein CASSPRGYTF. J is TRBJ1-2 and V is TRBV9; D unresolved. The V and J ends lost 4 bases and 8 bases respectively, with 6 bases between them. Germline V gene sequence: CDR1 SGDLS, CDR2 YYNGEE. The CDR3 runs to 10 residues.

This clonotype has a handful of counts. V gene TRBV2 combines with J gene TRBJ2-1; 11 bases align to TRBD2. The CDR3 covers 15 residues. Germline V gives CDR1 SNHLY, CDR2 FYNNEI. V trimming: 6 bases; J trimming: 4 bases; junction bases outside the gene matches: 5. CDR3 sequence: CASSTGLAVYNEQFF. The CDR3 nucleotides are TGTGCCAGCAGCACGGGACTAGCGGTATACAATGAGCAGTTCTTC.

In this sample, this clonotype turned up many times. This chain uses TRBV20-1 with TRBJ2-1; 11 bases are shared with TRBD2. V was clipped by 3 bases and J by 10 bases; unmatched bases: 8. The CDR3 sequence is 14 residues long. Germline values: CDR1 DFQATT, CDR2 SNEGSKA (reference sequence). The CDR3 is CSARTSGVGLEQFF. CDR3 DNA: TGCAGTGCTAGGACTAGCGGGGTGGGTTTGGAGCAGTTCTTC.

On this clonotype itself: A much larger clone is a single base away; this may be a read error. The chain employs TRBV7-6 and TRBJ2-2, with D unclear. Trimming removed 5 bases from V and 5 bases from J, with 18 bases in between. CDR1 and CDR2 (germline): SGHVS, FNYEAQ. This CDR3 spans 16 amino acids. The chain's CDR3 is CASSRGGRWNTGELFF. CDR3 nucleotides: TGTGCCAGCAGCCGAGGTGGCAGGTGGAATACCGGGGAGCTGTTTTTT.

This clonotype was recorded many times. The V call is TRBV7-3, the J call TRBJ1-2; the D gene is possibly TRBD1 (6 bases). This CDR3 has 14 amino acids. V lost 2 bases, J lost 1 base, and 8 bases lay in between. The germline CDR1 and CDR2 sequences are SGHTA and FQGTGA. Written as DNA, the CDR3 is TGTGCCAGCAGCTTAGGGGGCCTTAACTATGGCTACACCTTC. Residues: CASSLGGLNYGYTF.

This clonotype was seen repeatedly, ten times or more. The chain has TRBV7-2 and TRBJ2-2; 8 positions match TRBD2. The CDR3 contains 17 residues. Germline V CDR1 and CDR2: SGHTA, FQGNSA. The junction had 10 bases not matched to a gene; V was cut back by 2 bases and J by 5 bases. CDR3 bases: TGTGCCAGCAGCTTATCGGGGGGGCTAGCTGGAACCGGGGAGCTGTTTTTT. Protein sequence: CASSLSGGLAGTGELFF.

The genes are TRBV2 and TRBJ2-7, with a tentative D call TRBD2 (5 bases). The germline V gene has CDR1 SNHLY and CDR2 FYNNEI. Trimming took 11 bases from V and 4 from J, leaving 12 bases between them. The CDR3 runs 11 residues. Here the CDR3 DNA reads TGTGCCGGCCGGACTGATTACGAGCAGTACTTC. Its translation is CAGRTDYEQYF.

This clonotype showed up just a few times. The rearrangement uses TRBV29-1 and TRBJ2-3, with D unclear. Germline CDR1 and CDR2: SQVTM and ANQGSEA. CDR3 length: 12 amino acids. V lost 4 bases and J lost 4, with 9 bases in between. The DNA of the CDR3 is TGCAGCGTTGTCGTCCCTCCAGATACGCAGTATTTT. This codes for CSVVVPPDTQYF.